The 25 T cell receptor beta chains below come from one sample, sequenced in a study of Graves' ophthalmopathy and Graves' hyperthyroidism. From RNA, the CDR3 regions of TCR beta chains were amplified and sequenced. In the first round, RT-PCR was carried out with HTBI primers, and a multiplex PCR formed the second round. TCRdb called the multiplex PCR reads again in MiXCR, with one record for every CDR3 protein. The sample holds just over 400,000 distinct CDR3 sequences; approximately 21% are singletons and the top ten take 2.5% to 3.5%. Sequencing was done on a sample of peripheral blood. The receptors derive from a woman younger than 35 with stable Graves' hyperthyroidism.

The rearrangement links TRBV4-1 to TRBJ1-1, with 7 bases matching TRBD1. CDR3 length equals 15 residues. V lost 2 bases and J lost 1; bases outside the gene matches: 4. Germline V lookup: CDR1 MGHRA, CDR2 YSYEKL. CDR3: CASSQTQGPNTEAFF. The CDR3 nucleotides are TGCGCCAGCAGCCAAACACAGGGGCCGAACACTGAAGCTTTCTTT.

V usage is TRBV20-1 and J usage is TRBJ2-7; 9 positions match TRBD1. The CDR3 length is 14 residues. Germline loops: CDR1 DFQATT, CDR2 SNEGSKA (reference sequence). The junction had 9 bases not matched to a gene; V was cut back by 4 bases and J by 5 bases. The DNA for the CDR3 is TGCAGTGCTAAAGGTTGGGACAGGGTAAACGAGCAGTACTTC. Translating it yields CSAKGWDRVNEQYF.

The sample holds many counts of this clonotype. V and J are TRBV28 and TRBJ2-2; the D call may be TRBD1 or TRBD2 (5 bases each). The CDR3 has 16 residues. Germline V gene data show CDR1 as MDHEN and CDR2 as SYDVKM. Trimming left V 6 bases short and J 5 bases short, with 19 bases between. CDR3 sequence reads: CASRPPTGQGTGELFF. The CDR3 coding sequence is TGTGCCAGCAGACCCCCGACGGGGCAGGGTACCGGGGAGCTGTTTTTT.

This clonotype has at least ten counts. The gene calls are TRBV6-2 or TRBV6-3 and TRBJ2-5; D remains unclear. This CDR3 contains 12 residues. Germline V CDR1 and CDR2: MNHEY, SVGEGT. V was cut by 2 bases and J by 4 bases, with 5 bases left in between. The DNA of the CDR3 is TGTGCCAGCAGTTACGGCCCAGAGACCCAGTACTTC. Translated, it gives CASSYGPETQYF.

The CDR3 here is CASSRPQETQYF. CDR3 nucleotide sequence: TGCGCCAGCAGCCGCCCCCAAGAGACCCAGTACTTC. The V gene is TRBV4-1, the J gene TRBJ2-5; D gene uncertain. The CDR3 has 12 amino acids. CDR1 and CDR2 from the germline V gene are MGHRA and YSYEKL. Trimming removed 4 bases from V and 1 base from J, with 4 bases in between.

This clonotype was seen a few times. This chain connects TRBV7-9 to TRBJ2-7; 8 bases are a match to TRBD1. This CDR3 region has 14 residues. CDR1 is SEHNR, CDR2 FQNEAQ, per germline (reference sequence). The V gene end was trimmed by 7 bases and the J gene end by 2 bases; junction bases not matched to a gene: 7. The CDR3 DNA reads as TGTGCCAGCAACAGGGGGTACACTACCTACGAGCAGTACTTC. It specifies CASNRGYTTYEQYF. The full variable domain, completed using reference TRBV7-9 and TRBJ2-7, is DTGVSQNPRHKITKRGQNVTFRCDPISEHNRLYWYRQTLGQGPEFLTYFQNEAQLEKSRLLSDRFSAERPKGSFSTLEIQRTEQGDSAMYLCASNRGYTTYEQYFGPGTRLTVT.

V is TRBV3-1 and J is TRBJ2-1; 9 bases match TRBD2. The CDR3 totals 15 residues. The ends lost 1 base at V and 5 bases at J; junction bases unmatched: 3. Per the germline V gene, CDR1 is LGHDT and CDR2 is YNNKEL (reference sequence). This CDR3 reads CASSQGTSAHNEQFF. The CDR3 nucleotides read TGTGCCAGCAGCCAAGGGACTAGCGCCCACAATGAGCAGTTCTTC.

The rearrangement joins TRBV4-2 to TRBJ1-2, with 9 bases that match TRBD1. Germline V lookup: CDR1 LGHNA, CDR2 YNFKEQ. V shed 0 bases and J 5 bases; nucleotides not matched to a gene: 13. There are 18 residues in the CDR3. CDR3 nucleotide sequence: TGTGCCAGCAGCCAAGAAGAATGGGACAGGGAATTCTATTATGGCTACACCTTC. This codes for CASSQEEWDREFYYGYTF.

Concerning this clonotype: At one end the junction does not follow the germline gene, possibly because of a read error. This rearrangement joins TRBV7-9 to TRBJ2-5, with 7 positions matching TRBD1. CDR1 is SEHNR and CDR2 is FQNEAQ in the germline V gene (reference sequence). This CDR3 region has 15 residues. CDR3 sequence (DNA): TGTGCCAGCAGCTTTTCAGGACAGGAGCTAGAGACCCAGGACTTC. Its translation is CASSFSGQELETQDF.

This clonotype was seen many times. The CDR3 spells CASSLNAGVGTEAFF. CDR3 in DNA: TGCGCCAGCAGCTTAAACGCAGGGGTTGGGACTGAAGCTTTCTTT. The rearrangement links TRBV5-1 to TRBJ1-1; maybe TRBD1 (6 bases). Germline V gene sequence: CDR1 SGHRS, CDR2 YFSETQ. V gave up 2 bases and J gave up 5 bases, with 16 bases separating them. This CDR3 has 15 amino acids.

This clonotype was detected only a few times. Just one base apart from a much larger clone, this may be a read error. The chain links TRBV12-3 or TRBV12-4 to TRBJ1-2; D perhaps matches TRBD1 (5 bases). Trimming took off 5 bases at V and 4 bases at J, with 11 bases between the two ends. The CDR3 runs 13 residues. The CDR3 protein is CASSHRDGYGYTF. The CDR3 nucleotides are TGTGCCAGCAGTCACCGGGACGGCTATGGCTACACCTTC.

This clonotype was seen many times. V is TRBV19 and J is TRBJ2-7, with TRBD2 as a possible D gene (6 bases). Looked up from germline, CDR1 is LNHDA and CDR2 is SQIVND (reference sequence). The CDR3 contains 14 residues. V was shortened by 6 bases and J by 2 bases, with 14 bases between the two germline ends. CDR3 in amino acids: CASRSGGFPYEQYF. CDR3 nucleotides: TGTGCCAGTAGGAGCGGAGGGTTCCCCTACGAGCAGTACTTC.

The CDR3 reads CASRADSYGYTF. Written as DNA, the CDR3 is TGCGCCAGCAGGGCTGACAGCTATGGCTACACCTTC. The chain is built from TRBV5-1 and TRBJ1-2, with a weak D call TRBD1 (5 bases). The CDR3 is 12 amino acids. The V gene's germline CDR1 is SGHRS and CDR2 YFSETQ. Trimming cost V 5 bases and J 4 bases, with 9 bases left between them.

This clonotype showed up just a few times. The chain has TRBV18 and TRBJ2-4; 7 nucleotides match TRBD1. With V trimmed by 5 bases and J by 10 bases, 8 bases remained unmatched. The CDR3 runs 13 residues. CDR1 and CDR2 (germline): KGHSH, LQKENI. The CDR3 nucleotides read TGTGCCAGCTCAACGACAGGGAGTCCTATTCAGTACTTC. This codes for CASSTTGSPIQYF.

The J gene is TRBJ2-4, the V gene TRBV28; a possible D gene is TRBD2 (6 bases). Trimming cost V 8 bases and J 8 bases, with 19 bases left between them. The length of the CDR3 is 14 residues. Germline CDR1 MDHEN, CDR2 SYDVKM. CDR3 in amino acids: CASGDEGRIDIQYF. The CDR3, as DNA: TGTGCCAGCGGGGACGAAGGGAGGATTGACATTCAGTACTTC.

The chain combines TRBV6-2 or TRBV6-3 with TRBJ2-5, with 8 bases that match TRBD1. Trimming removed 5 bases from V and 0 bases from J; junction bases left unmatched: 14. Germline CDR1 and CDR2: MNHEY and SVGEGT. This CDR3 has 18 amino acids. The CDR3 loop is CASSKHPGQDPYQETQYF. Here the CDR3 DNA reads TGTGCCAGCAGTAAACACCCGGGACAGGACCCGTACCAAGAGACCCAGTACTTC.

This clonotype was found many times. The rearrangement uses TRBV2 and TRBJ2-5, with D hard to call. CDR3 length: 16 amino acids. Deletions cut 1 base from V and 0 bases from J, with 12 bases between. Germline values: CDR1 SNHLY, CDR2 FYNNEI. CDR3 coding DNA: TGTGCCAGCAGTGAAGAACACCACCGCTACCAAGAGACCCAGTACTTC. This translates into CASSEEHHRYQETQYF. Together with reference TRBV2 and TRBJ2-5, the CDR3 gives the full variable domain: EPEVTQTPSHQVTQMGQEVILRCVPISNHLYFYWYRQILGQKVEFLVSFYNNEISEKSEIFDDQFSVERPDGSNFTLKIRSTKLEDSAMYFCASSEEHHRYQETQYFGPGTRLLVL.

This clonotype was recorded many times. V is TRBV29-1 and J is TRBJ1-2, with D unresolved. CDR1 SQVTM and CDR2 ANQGSEA come from the germline V gene. V was pared by 5 bases and J by 3 bases, with 7 bases between. This CDR3 spans 11 amino acids. The CDR3 is CSVPGYYGYTF. CDR3 sequence (DNA): TGCAGCGTTCCGGGATACTATGGCTACACCTTC.

In this sample, this clonotype turned up many times. The chain uses TRBV28 and TRBJ1-5; no reliable D call. Germline V gene sequence: CDR1 MDHEN, CDR2 SYDVKM. Trimming cost V 3 bases and J 5 bases, with 14 bases left between them. The length of the CDR3 is 15 residues. CDR3 coding DNA: TGTGCCAGCAGTTTGGAACAGTTGTCCGATCAGCCCCAGCATTTT. Protein product: CASSLEQLSDQPQHF.

The rearrangement uses TRBV18 and TRBJ2-7, with TRBD1 identical over 10 bases. The germline gives CDR1 KGHSH, CDR2 LQKENI. Trimming cost V 6 bases and J 5 bases; bases outside gene matches: 7. This CDR3 is 14 amino acids long. Here the CDR3 DNA reads TGTGCCAGCTCTGACAGGGGGCGCGAAAACGAGCAGTACTTC. It is translated as CASSDRGRENEQYF. Based on the CDR3 plus reference TRBV18 and TRBJ2-7, the full variable domain is NAGVMQNPRHLVRRRGQEARLRCSPMKGHSHVYWYRQLPEEGLKFMVYLQKENIIDESGMPKERFSAEFPKEGPSILRIQQVVRGDSAAYFCASSDRGRENEQYFGPGTRLTVT.

This clonotype has ten or more counts. The chain uses TRBV6-2 or TRBV6-3 and TRBJ2-7; no reliable D call. V gave up 6 bases and J gave up 2 bases, with 11 bases separating them. Germline V gives CDR1 MNHEY, CDR2 SVGEGT. CDR3 size: 13 residues. The CDR3 nucleotides are TGTGCCAGCAGGGGCAGGCCGCCCTACGAGCAGTACTTC. The encoded protein is CASRGRPPYEQYF.

This clonotype was detected ten times or more. CDR3 loop: CSVEGGVGHEQYF. For the CDR3, the DNA is TGCAGCGTTGAGGGCGGGGTGGGCCACGAGCAGTACTTC. J is TRBJ2-7 and V is TRBV29-1, with D possibly TRBD2 on 6 matching bases. V was cut by 3 bases and J by 5 bases, with 14 bases left in between. CDR1 and CDR2 (germline): SQVTM, ANQGSEA. The CDR3 extends over 13 amino acids.

The J gene is TRBJ1-1, the V gene TRBV30, with D tentatively TRBD1 (5 bases). Per germline, CDR1 GTSNPN and CDR2 SVGIG (reference sequence). V shed 2 bases and J shed 3 bases, with 22 bases lying between them. The CDR3 has 17 amino acids. The CDR3 DNA sequence: TGTGCCTGGAGTCTACGCGTTGGGGCAGAGTATTACACTGAAGCTTTCTTT. It encodes CAWSLRVGAEYYTEAFF.

This chain links TRBV6-1 with TRBJ1-1; D uncertain. CDR3 length: 14 residues. The germline CDR1 and CDR2 sequences are MNHNS and SASEGT. Trimming removed 1 base at V and 4 bases at J, with 10 bases between. The CDR3, as DNA: TGTGCCAGCAGTGAAGATCGCGGCGGCACTGAAGCTTTCTTT. It is translated as CASSEDRGGTEAFF.

This clonotype was seen repeatedly, ten times or more. The chain employs TRBV10-3 and TRBJ1-5, with unresolved D. V lost 11 bases and J 1 base, leaving 18 bases between the germline ends. The CDR3 runs 15 residues. CDR1 and CDR2 from the germline V gene are ENHRY and SYGVKD. The CDR3 spells CAGKREWGSNQPQHF. CDR3 DNA sequence: TGTGCCGGAAAGAGAGAGTGGGGAAGCAATCAGCCCCAGCATTTT.